The clone carrying this TCR beta chain was observed once. This record belongs to a study of T cells in Graves' hyperthyroidism and ophthalmopathy. RNA transcripts served as the template for amplifying TCR beta CDR3 regions. The TCR CDR3 was amplified in a first-round RT-PCR using the HTBI primer set. A single record per CDR3 protein comes from TCRdb applying MiXCR to the multiplex PCR reads. The data contain about 500,000 distinct CDR3 sequences, 40% to 50% of them singletons. CDR1 DFQATT and CDR2 SNEGSKA come from the germline V gene (reference sequence). This CDR3 region has 15 residues. V was shortened by 6 bases and J by 1 base, with 16 bases between the two germline ends.

Material for sequencing was peripheral blood or thyroid tissue (not recorded which). The clonotype comes from an adult woman with Graves' disease, either hyperthyroidism or ophthalmopathy (not recorded which). This chain uses TRBV20-1 with TRBJ1-5; D is uncertain. CDR3 residues: CSAISRVVSNQPQHF. CDR3 in DNA: TGCAGTGCCATCTCCCGGGTGGTGAGCAATCAGCCCCAGCATTTT.